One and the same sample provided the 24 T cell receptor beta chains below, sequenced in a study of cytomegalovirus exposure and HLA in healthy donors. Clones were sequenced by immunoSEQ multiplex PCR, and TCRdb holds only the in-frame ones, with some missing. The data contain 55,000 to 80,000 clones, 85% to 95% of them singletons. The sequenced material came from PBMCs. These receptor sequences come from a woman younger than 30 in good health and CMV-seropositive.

As DNA, the CDR3 is TGCGCCAGCAGCTTGACCCTAGCGGGGGGCTCACACTACGAGCAGTACTTC. It codes for CASSLTLAGGSHYEQYF. The chain is built from TRBV5-1 and TRBJ2-7; 11 positions match TRBD2. CDR1 and CDR2 from the germline V gene are SGHRS and YFSETQ. There are 17 residues in the CDR3. Trimming removed 1 base from V and 3 bases from J; junction bases left unmatched: 9.

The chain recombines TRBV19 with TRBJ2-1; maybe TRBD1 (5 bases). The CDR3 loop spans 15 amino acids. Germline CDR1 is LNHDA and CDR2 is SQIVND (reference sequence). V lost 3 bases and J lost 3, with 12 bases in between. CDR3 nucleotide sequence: TGTGCCAGTAGTATTGGGCAGGGCTTCTACAATGAGCAGTTCTTC. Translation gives CASSIGQGFYNEQFF.

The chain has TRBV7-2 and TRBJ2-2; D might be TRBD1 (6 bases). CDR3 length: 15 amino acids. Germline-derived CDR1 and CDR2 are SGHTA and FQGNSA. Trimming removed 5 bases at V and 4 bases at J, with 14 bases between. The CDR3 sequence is CASSRPGTTTGELFF. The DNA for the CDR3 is TGTGCCAGCAGCCGGCCCGGGACAACCACCGGGGAGCTGTTTTTT. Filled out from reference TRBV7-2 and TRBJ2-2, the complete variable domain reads GAGVSQSPSNKVTEKGKDVELRCDPISGHTALYWYRQSLGQGLEFLIYFQGNSAPDKSGLPSDRFSAERTGGSVSTLTIQRTQQEDSAVYLCASSRPGTTTGELFFGEGSRLTVL.

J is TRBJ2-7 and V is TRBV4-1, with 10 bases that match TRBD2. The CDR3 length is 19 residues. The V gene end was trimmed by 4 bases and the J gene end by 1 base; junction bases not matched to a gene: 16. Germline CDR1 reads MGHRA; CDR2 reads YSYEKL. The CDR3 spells CASSLHGGLAGVGSYEQYF. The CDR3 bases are TGCGCCAGCAGCCTCCACGGAGGGCTAGCGGGAGTCGGATCCTACGAGCAGTACTTC.

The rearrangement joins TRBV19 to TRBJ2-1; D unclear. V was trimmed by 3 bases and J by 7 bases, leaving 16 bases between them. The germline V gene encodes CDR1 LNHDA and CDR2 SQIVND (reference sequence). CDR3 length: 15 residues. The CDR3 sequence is CASSIEAHGWNEQFF. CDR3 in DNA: TGTGCCAGTAGTATTGAGGCCCACGGTTGGAATGAGCAGTTCTTC.

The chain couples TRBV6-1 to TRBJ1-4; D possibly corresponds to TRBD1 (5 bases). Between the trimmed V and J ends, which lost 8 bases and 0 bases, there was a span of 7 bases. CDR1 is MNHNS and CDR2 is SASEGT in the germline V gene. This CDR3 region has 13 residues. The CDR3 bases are TGTGCCAGCGGAGGGGCAACTAATGAAAAACTGTTTTTT. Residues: CASGGATNEKLFF.

CDR3 region: CAWRGTGLTNEKLFF. The CDR3 bases are TGTGCCTGGAGGGGAACAGGGCTCACTAATGAAAAACTGTTTTTT. This rearrangement joins TRBV30 to TRBJ1-4, with D perhaps TRBD1 (6 bases). CDR3 size: 15 residues. V dropped 3 bases and J dropped 2 bases, with 13 bases sitting between them. In germline, CDR1 is GTSNPN, CDR2 SVGIG (reference sequence).

The CDR3 here is CASRGLNGAYEQYF. CDR3 nucleotide sequence: TGTGCCAGCAGAGGACTCAATGGGGCCTACGAGCAGTACTTC. The rearrangement uses TRBV6-1 and TRBJ2-7; D is possibly TRBD2 (5 bases). The V gene lost 6 bases and the J gene lost 2 bases, with 14 bases spanning the gap. The CDR3 sequence is 14 residues long. Looked up from germline, CDR1 is MNHNS and CDR2 is SASEGT.

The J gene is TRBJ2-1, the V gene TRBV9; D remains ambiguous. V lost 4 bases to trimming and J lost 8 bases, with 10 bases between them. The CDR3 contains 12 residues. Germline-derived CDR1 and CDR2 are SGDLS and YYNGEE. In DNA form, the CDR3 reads TGTGCCAGCAGCCCAGATTGGTATGAGCAGTTCTTC. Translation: CASSPDWYEQFF.

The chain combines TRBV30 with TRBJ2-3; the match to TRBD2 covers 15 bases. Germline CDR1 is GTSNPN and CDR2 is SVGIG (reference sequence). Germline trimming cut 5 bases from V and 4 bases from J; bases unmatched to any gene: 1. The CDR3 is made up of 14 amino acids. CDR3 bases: TGTGCCTGGGGGACTAGCGGGGGGCCAGATACGCAGTATTTT. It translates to CAWGTSGGPDTQYF.

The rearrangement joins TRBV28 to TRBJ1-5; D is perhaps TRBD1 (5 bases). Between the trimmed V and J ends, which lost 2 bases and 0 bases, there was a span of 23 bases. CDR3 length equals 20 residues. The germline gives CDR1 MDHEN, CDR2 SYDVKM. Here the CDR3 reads CASSLASPDRFTYSNQPQHF. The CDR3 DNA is TGTGCCAGCAGTTTAGCCAGCCCCGACAGATTTACTTATAGCAATCAGCCCCAGCATTTT. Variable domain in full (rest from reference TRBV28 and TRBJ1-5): DVKVTQSSRYLVKRTGEKVFLECVQDMDHENMFWYRQDPGLGLRLIYFSYDVKMKEKGDIPEGYSVSREKKERFSLILESASTNQTSMYLCASSLASPDRFTYSNQPQHFGDGTRLSIL.

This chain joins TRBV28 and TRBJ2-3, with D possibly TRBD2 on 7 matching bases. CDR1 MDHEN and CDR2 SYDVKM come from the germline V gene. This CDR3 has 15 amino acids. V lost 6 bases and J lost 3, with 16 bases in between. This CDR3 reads CASSPGGGRTDTQYF. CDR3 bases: TGTGCCAGCAGCCCTGGGGGGGGCCGAACAGATACGCAGTATTTT.

The CDR3 region has the DNA TGTGCCTGGAGTGTTGGGACAGGGGGGACAGATACGCAGTATTTT. Protein product: CAWSVGTGGTDTQYF. This chain joins TRBV30 and TRBJ2-3; the match to TRBD1 covers 11 bases. V lost 0 bases and J lost 3; bases outside the gene matches: 2. The germline gives CDR1 GTSNPN, CDR2 SVGIG (reference sequence). There are 15 residues in the CDR3.

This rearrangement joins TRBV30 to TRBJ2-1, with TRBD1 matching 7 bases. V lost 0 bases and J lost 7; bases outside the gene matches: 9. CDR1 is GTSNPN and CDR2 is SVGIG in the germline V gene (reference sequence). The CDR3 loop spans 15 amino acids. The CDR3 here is CAWSVLRDRGNEQFF. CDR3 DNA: TGTGCCTGGAGTGTTCTCCGGGACAGAGGTAATGAGCAGTTCTTC.

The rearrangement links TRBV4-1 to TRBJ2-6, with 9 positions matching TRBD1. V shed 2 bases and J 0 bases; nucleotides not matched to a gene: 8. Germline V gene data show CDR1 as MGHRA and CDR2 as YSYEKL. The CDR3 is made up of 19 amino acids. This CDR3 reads CASSQKPGQGYSGANVLTF. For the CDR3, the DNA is TGCGCCAGCAGCCAAAAGCCGGGACAGGGTTACTCTGGGGCCAACGTCCTGACTTTC.

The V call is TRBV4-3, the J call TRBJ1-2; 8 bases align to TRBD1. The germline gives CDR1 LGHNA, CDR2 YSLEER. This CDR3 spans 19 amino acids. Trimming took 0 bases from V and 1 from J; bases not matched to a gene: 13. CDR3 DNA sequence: TGCGCCAGCAGCCAAGATCTCGGACAGGGACGGCTGGTTAACTATGGCTACACCTTC. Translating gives CASSQDLGQGRLVNYGYTF.

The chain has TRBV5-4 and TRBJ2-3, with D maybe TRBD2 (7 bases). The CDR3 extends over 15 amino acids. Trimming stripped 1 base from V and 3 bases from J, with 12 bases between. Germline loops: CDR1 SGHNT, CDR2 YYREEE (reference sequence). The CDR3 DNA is TGTGCCAGCAGCTTGTTGCGGGGGCCTACAGATACGCAGTATTTT. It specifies CASSLLRGPTDTQYF.

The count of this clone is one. CDR3 bases: TGTGCCAGCAGTTACCAGGGGAACACTGAAGCTTTCTTT. It yields the protein CASSYQGNTEAFF. V is TRBV6-6 and J is TRBJ1-1; D may be TRBD1 (5 bases). The length of the CDR3 is 13 residues. Deletions cut 2 bases from V and 1 base from J, with 5 bases between. The germline gives CDR1 MNHNY, CDR2 SVGAGI (reference sequence).

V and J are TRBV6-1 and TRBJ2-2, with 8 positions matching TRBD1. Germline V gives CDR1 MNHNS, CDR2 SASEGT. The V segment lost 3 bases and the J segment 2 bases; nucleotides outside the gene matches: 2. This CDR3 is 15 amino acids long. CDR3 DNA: TGTGCCAGCAGTGACAGGGGGCGAAACACCGGGGAGCTGTTTTTT. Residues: CASSDRGRNTGELFF.

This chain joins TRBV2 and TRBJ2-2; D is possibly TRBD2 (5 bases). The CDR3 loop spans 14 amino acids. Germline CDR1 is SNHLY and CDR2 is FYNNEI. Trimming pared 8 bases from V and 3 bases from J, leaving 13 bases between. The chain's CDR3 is CASLLERDTGELFF. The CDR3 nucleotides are TGTGCCAGCCTACTAGAAAGGGACACCGGGGAGCTGTTTTTT.

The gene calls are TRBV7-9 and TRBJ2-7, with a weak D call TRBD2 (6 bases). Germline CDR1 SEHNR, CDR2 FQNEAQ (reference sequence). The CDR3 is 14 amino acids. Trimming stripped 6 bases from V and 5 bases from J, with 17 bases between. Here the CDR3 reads CASRLGGGEDEQYF. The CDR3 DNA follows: TGTGCCAGCAGGTTGGGGGGTGGAGAAGACGAGCAGTACTTC.

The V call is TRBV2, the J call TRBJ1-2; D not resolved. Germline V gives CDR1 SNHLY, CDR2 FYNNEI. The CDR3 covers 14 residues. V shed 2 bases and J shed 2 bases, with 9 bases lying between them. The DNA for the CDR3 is TGTGCCAGCAGTGAACAGGCAGGAAACTATGGCTACACCTTC. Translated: CASSEQAGNYGYTF.

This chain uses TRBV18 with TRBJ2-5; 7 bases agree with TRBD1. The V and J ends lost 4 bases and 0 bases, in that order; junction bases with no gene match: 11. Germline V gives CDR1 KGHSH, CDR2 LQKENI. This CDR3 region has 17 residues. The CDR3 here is CASSLKLTGTDQETQYF. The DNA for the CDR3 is TGTGCCAGCTCACTAAAGTTAACCGGGACAGACCAAGAGACCCAGTACTTC. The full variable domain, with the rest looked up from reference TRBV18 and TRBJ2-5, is NAGVMQNPRHLVRRRGQEARLRCSPMKGHSHVYWYRQLPEEGLKFMVYLQKENIIDESGMPKERFSAEFPKEGPSILRIQQVVRGDSAAYFCASSLKLTGTDQETQYFGPGTRLLVL.

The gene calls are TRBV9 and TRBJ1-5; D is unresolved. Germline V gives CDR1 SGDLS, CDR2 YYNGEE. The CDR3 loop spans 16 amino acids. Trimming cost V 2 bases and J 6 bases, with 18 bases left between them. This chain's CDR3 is CASSVIGPRIGQPQHF. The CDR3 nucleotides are TGTGCCAGCAGCGTCATCGGCCCGAGGATCGGTCAGCCCCAGCATTTT.